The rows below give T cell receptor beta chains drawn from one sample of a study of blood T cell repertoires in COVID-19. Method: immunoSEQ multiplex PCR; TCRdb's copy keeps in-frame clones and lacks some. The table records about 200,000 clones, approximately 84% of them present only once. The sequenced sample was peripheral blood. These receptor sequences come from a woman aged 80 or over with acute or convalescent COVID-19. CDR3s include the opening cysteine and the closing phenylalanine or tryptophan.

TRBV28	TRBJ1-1	CASRTQRQLRTLGEAFF
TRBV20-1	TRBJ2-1	CSASVTEQFF
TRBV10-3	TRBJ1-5	CAISKDRDYSNQPQHF
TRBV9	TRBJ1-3	CASSPLPGGPGNTIYF
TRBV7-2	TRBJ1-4	CASSLGTEEKLFF
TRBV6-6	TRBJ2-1	CASSYRQGPNEQFF
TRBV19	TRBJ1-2	CASSRGYRRIPGYTF
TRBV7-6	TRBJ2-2	CASSRQLGNTGELFF
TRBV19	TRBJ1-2	CASSVDRALNYGYTF
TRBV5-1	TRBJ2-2	CASSLFSTSATTGGELFF
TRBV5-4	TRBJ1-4	CATTVAGTSVGGEKLFF
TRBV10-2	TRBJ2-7	CASSEKRREGWERAYEQYF
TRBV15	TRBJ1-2	CATSRDRWGETNYGYTF
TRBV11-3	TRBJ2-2	CASSDGLGDTGELFF
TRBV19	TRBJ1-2	CASKAPVGYTF
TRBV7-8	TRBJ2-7	CASSLEAGYIEQYF
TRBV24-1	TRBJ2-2	CATSEWTGGNTGELFF
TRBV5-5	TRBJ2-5	CASSLAGIETQYF
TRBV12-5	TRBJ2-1	CASEGGTSINEQFF
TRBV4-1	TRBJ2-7	CASSWDRAGEQYF
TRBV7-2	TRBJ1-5	CASSSVATGNQPQHF
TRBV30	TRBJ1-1	CAWSTGRVEAFF
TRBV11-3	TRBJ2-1	CASSRVMSSYNEQFF
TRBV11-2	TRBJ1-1	CASSLTQVGTEAFF
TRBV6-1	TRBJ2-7	CASSLAGNSYEQYF
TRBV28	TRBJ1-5	CASSSSGDWGRLRPQHF
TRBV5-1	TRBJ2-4	CASRPYQGAGIQYF
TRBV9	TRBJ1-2	CASSVAGVSAATDNGYTF
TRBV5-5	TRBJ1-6	CASSLRDSPSSYNSPLHF
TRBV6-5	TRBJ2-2	CASSASGSTGELFF
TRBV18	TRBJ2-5	CASSPVSEGGETQYF
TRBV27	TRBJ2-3	CASSSLGGFRHTQYF
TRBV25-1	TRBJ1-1	CASSFSDTEAFF
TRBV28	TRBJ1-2	CASSLGQGYGYTF
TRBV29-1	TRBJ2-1	CSVDPGTSGRAGEQFF
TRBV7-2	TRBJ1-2	CASSLAQVLNGYTF
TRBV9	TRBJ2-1	CASSLTMEGEQFF
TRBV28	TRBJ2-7	CASSSYYEQYF
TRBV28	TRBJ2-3	CASSLGGRAQDTQYF
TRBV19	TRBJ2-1	CASSNSGSGNEQFF
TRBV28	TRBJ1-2	CASSPTGLYGYTF
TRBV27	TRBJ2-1	CASTLTPSSYNEQFF
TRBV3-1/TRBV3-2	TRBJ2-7	CASSQGSGSGYEQYF
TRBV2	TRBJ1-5	CASSLRDRVGQPQHF
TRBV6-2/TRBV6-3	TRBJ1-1	CASSVQGGDTEAFF
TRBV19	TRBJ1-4	CASRQGAQKLFF
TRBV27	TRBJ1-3	CASSSTALPGQGAAGNTIYF
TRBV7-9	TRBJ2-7	CASSLAQLNYEQYF
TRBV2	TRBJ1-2	CASSEALQGVGYTF
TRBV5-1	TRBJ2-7	CASSLAPGGRDEQYF
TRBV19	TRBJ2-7	CASSMVFRVYEQYF
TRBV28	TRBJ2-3	CASSPAAGTGTMDTQYF
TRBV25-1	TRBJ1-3	CASSKSGISGNTIYF
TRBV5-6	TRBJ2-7	CASSLYRDRGQVDEQYF